This entry lists 5 T cell receptor beta chains sequenced from one sample in a study of CD8+ T cells in alopecia areata. Treatment noted: oral pan-JAK inhibitor, 5-10 mg twice daily. Sequencing relied on a cDNA template that was reverse transcribed from extracted RNA. The assay was immunoSEQ multiplex PCR, and TCRdb's table has in-frame clones only and misses some. The sample lists approximately 200,000 clones; about 62% were seen once. The sample in question was CD4+ T cells sorted from blood, obtained at week 24, from a patient treated with tofacitinib. The receptors come from a human donor with alopecia areata.

The V gene is TRBV7-2, the J gene TRBJ1-1; D uncertain. This CDR3 has 15 amino acids. Germline CDR1 reads SGHTA; CDR2 reads FQGNSA. With 1 base removed from V and 10 bases from J, the gap between germline ends came to 19 bases. CDR3 bases: TGTGCCAGCAGCTTAGACGTGTTTGAGGTACTTGGAGCTTTCTTT. Protein: CASSLDVFEVLGAFF. The complete variable domain, with remaining parts taken from reference TRBV7-2 and TRBJ1-1, reads GAGVSQSPSNKVTEKGKDVELRCDPISGHTALYWYRQSLGQGLEFLIYFQGNSAPDKSGLPSDRFSAERTGGSVSTLTIQRTQQEDSAVYLCASSLDVFEVLGAFFGQGTRLTVV.

This chain connects TRBV6-1 to TRBJ2-1, with 13 positions matching TRBD2. The CDR3 totals 18 residues. The V gene end was trimmed by 2 bases and the J gene end by 10 bases; junction bases not matched to a gene: 14. The V gene's germline CDR1 is MNHNS and CDR2 SASEGT. The CDR3, as DNA: TGTGCCAGCAGTGAAAACCCCGCTGGACTAGCGGGAGTAGGGGAGCAGTTCTTC. Translation gives CASSENPAGLAGVGEQFF.

This clone was seen only a few times. At the DNA level, this CDR3 is encoded by other sequences in the same sample as well. The CDR3 coding sequence is TGCGCCAGCAGCCTAGGTTACGAGCAGTACTTC. Its translation: CASSLGYEQYF. J is TRBJ2-7 and V is TRBV5-1; no firm D call. V was cut by 4 bases and J by 4 bases, with 6 bases left in between. Germline assignment: CDR1 SGHRS and CDR2 YFSETQ. The CDR3 length is 11 residues.

CDR3 sequence (DNA): TGTGCCAGCAGCTTCCAGGGGACGGGGGCCAACGTCCTGACTTTC. It codes for CASSFQGTGANVLTF. The chain has TRBV7-2 and TRBJ2-6; a weak D match, TRBD1 (6 bases). The CDR3 totals 15 residues. Germline values: CDR1 SGHTA, CDR2 FQGNSA. V was trimmed by 3 bases and J by 4 bases, leaving 10 bases between them.

The chain couples TRBV19 to TRBJ1-5; D is unresolved. CDR1 LNHDA and CDR2 SQIVND come from the germline V gene (reference sequence). The CDR3 has 14 amino acids. The V and J ends lost 5 bases and 2 bases respectively, with 10 bases between them. The CDR3 coding sequence is TGTGCCAGTAGTCGTATCGGGGGCAATCAGCCCCAGCATTTT. Protein: CASSRIGGNQPQHF.